These 10 T cell receptor beta chains share one sample of origin, sequenced in a study of T cells in localized non-small cell lung cancer. Clones were read by immunoSEQ multiplex PCR, and TCRdb kept only the in-frame ones, dropping some. The sample has around 40,000 clones, approximately 83% seen once. Sample: peripheral blood, taken before any cancer treatment. The receptors here all came from a man between 40 and 69 years old with stage I lung adenocarcinoma.

The chain uses TRBV6-4 and TRBJ1-1; D perhaps matches TRBD1 (6 bases). Between the trimmed V and J ends, which lost 6 bases and 2 bases, there was a span of 19 bases. Per the germline V gene, CDR1 is MRHNA and CDR2 is SNTAGT. The CDR3 loop spans 16 amino acids. In DNA form, the CDR3 reads TGTGCCAGCAGAGAGGTGGCAGGGGAGTCAAACACTGAAGCTTTCTTT. Translated: CASREVAGESNTEAFF.

This clone has just one count. The chain couples TRBV5-1 to TRBJ2-1, with 7 bases aligning to TRBD1. Germline V gives CDR1 SGHRS, CDR2 YFSETQ. V gave up 4 bases and J gave up 15 bases; unmatched junction bases: 10. The CDR3 covers 12 residues. CDR3 in amino acids: CASSPQGTIGFF. In DNA, the CDR3 is TGCGCCAGCAGCCCACAGGGGACCATCGGGTTCTTC.

This rearrangement joins TRBV30 to TRBJ2-3; D possibly corresponds to TRBD2 (5 bases). Germline-derived CDR1 and CDR2 are GTSNPN and SVGIG (reference sequence). The CDR3 extends over 15 amino acids. The V and J ends lost 0 bases and 0 bases respectively, with 10 bases between them. The chain's CDR3 is CAWSVIGGSTDTQYF. The CDR3 DNA reads as TGTGCCTGGAGTGTAATTGGCGGGAGCACAGATACGCAGTATTTT.

The chain is built from TRBV5-1 and TRBJ2-1; D tentatively fits TRBD1 or TRBD2 (5 bases each). CDR3 size: 14 residues. CDR1 and CDR2 (germline): SGHRS, YFSETQ. The ends were cut back, 4 bases at V and 10 bases at J, with 18 bases in the middle. CDR3: CASSLGDGSMEQFF. CDR3 sequence (DNA): TGCGCCAGCAGCCTAGGGGACGGTTCAATGGAGCAGTTCTTC.

V usage is TRBV5-6 and J usage is TRBJ2-7, with TRBD2 matching 7 bases. The CDR3 has 14 residues. The germline gives CDR1 SGHDT, CDR2 YYEEEE. V shed 4 bases and J 1 base; nucleotides not matched to a gene: 5. The CDR3: CASSGREGSYEQYF. CDR3 coding DNA: TGTGCCAGCAGCGGTAGGGAGGGGTCCTACGAGCAGTACTTC.

This clone came up once. V usage is TRBV2 and J usage is TRBJ1-6, with a weak D call TRBD1 (5 bases). The germline gives CDR1 SNHLY, CDR2 FYNNEI. The germline V and J ends were trimmed by 7 bases and 15 bases, with 13 bases remaining between them. The CDR3 consists of 11 residues. CDR3 residues: CASTMGRGLHF. In DNA form, the CDR3 reads TGTGCCAGCACGATGGGGAGGGGCCTCCACTTT.

Of note for this clone: A read error may produce the germline difference seen at one junction end. V usage is TRBV7-7 and J usage is TRBJ2-5; tentatively, D is TRBD2 (6 bases). The CDR3 loop spans 13 amino acids. Germline CDR1 SSHAT, CDR2 FNYEAQ (reference sequence). DNA of the CDR3: TGTGCTAGCAGCCCGGGACTTCAAGAGACCCAGTACTTC. This gives the protein CASSPGLQETQYF.

V gene TRBV28 combines with J gene TRBJ1-2, with 7 positions matching TRBD1. Germline CDR1 reads MDHEN; CDR2 reads SYDVKM. Trimming at V came to 6 bases and at J to 4 bases, leaving 5 bases not matched to a gene. The CDR3 consists of 13 residues. The CDR3 loop reads CASRKTGLYGYTF. For the CDR3, the DNA is TGTGCCAGCAGAAAGACAGGGCTCTATGGCTACACCTTC.

V and J are TRBV7-3 and TRBJ2-2, with no clear D. Trimming took 2 bases from V and 5 from J, leaving 9 bases between them. Germline values: CDR1 SGHTA, CDR2 FQGTGA. The CDR3 loop spans 14 amino acids. The chain's CDR3 is CASSLDSQTGELFF. CDR3 DNA sequence: TGTGCCAGCAGCTTAGACTCCCAGACCGGGGAGCTGTTTTTT.

The V and J genes are TRBV27 and TRBJ2-1; 8 bases match TRBD2. The germline V gene has CDR1 MNHEY and CDR2 SMNVEV (reference sequence). The J segment lost 3 bases and the V segment lost 5 bases, leaving 6 bases of the junction unmatched. The CDR3 extends over 15 amino acids. The CDR3 nucleotides read TGTGCCAGCAGTCCCCGGGAGGGATTCTACAATGAGCAGTTCTTC. Protein product: CASSPREGFYNEQFF.